This TCR beta chain was captured in a study of blood T cell repertoires in COVID-19. Authors' methods: Cell counts per sample came from amplifying reference gene primers. The protocol was immunoSEQ multiplex PCR, while the TCRdb copy is restricted to in-frame clones and leaves out a portion. The D gene and trimming were derived from the DNA, and the V and J assignments and clone size from that table. This table has tens of thousands of clones, 60% to 80% appearing once. V was cut by 5 bases and J by 5 bases, with 13 bases left in between. The CDR3 has 14 amino acids. In germline, CDR1 is SGHTA, CDR2 FQGNSA.

This chain joins TRBV7-2 and TRBJ1-5, with D possibly TRBD1 on 5 matching bases. This receptor was obtained from a woman between 70 and 85 years old with acute or convalescent COVID-19. The sequencing input was peripheral blood. This CDR3 reads CASSLEAGYQPQHF. The CDR3 DNA reads as TGTGCCAGCAGCCTAGAGGCAGGGTATCAGCCCCAGCATTTT.